This record covers a single TCR beta chain. CDR1 and CDR2 from the germline V gene are MNHEY and SMNVEV (reference sequence). The CDR3 has 15 residues. The V and J ends lost 0 bases and 4 bases respectively, with 12 bases between them. Sequenced by immunoSEQ multiplex PCR; TCRdb stores in-frame clones only, minus some. The sample holds 150,000 to 200,000 clones, roughly nine tenths seen once. These data belong to a study of T cell responses to AZD1222 COVID-19 vaccine. This TCR was sampled from an adult in good health. The V and J genes are TRBV27 and TRBJ1-1; weak D call: TRBD1 (6 bases). The source material was peripheral blood, sampled on day 0 of AZD1222 vaccination. This CDR3 is CASSLSPRGRTEAFF. The DNA for the CDR3 is TGTGCCAGCAGTTTATCTCCCCGGGGGCGCACTGAAGCTTTCTTT.